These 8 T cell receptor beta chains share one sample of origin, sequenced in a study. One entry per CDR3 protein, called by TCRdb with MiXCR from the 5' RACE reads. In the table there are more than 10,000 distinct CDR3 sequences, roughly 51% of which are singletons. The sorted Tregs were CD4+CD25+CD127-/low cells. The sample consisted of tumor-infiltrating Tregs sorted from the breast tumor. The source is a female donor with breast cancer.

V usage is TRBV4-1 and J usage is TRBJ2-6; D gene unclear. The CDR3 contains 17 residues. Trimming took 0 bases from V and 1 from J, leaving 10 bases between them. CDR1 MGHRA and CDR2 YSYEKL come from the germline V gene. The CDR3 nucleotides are TGCGCCAGCAGCCAAGAAGGGAAGGGATCTGGGGCCAACGTCCTGACTTTC. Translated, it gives CASSQEGKGSGANVLTF.

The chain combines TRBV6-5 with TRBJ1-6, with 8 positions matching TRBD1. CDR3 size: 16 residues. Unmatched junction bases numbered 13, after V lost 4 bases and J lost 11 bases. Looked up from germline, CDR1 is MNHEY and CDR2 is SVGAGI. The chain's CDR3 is CASSSASGTGLTPLHF. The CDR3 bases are TGTGCCAGCAGTTCGGCCTCCGGGACAGGCTTAACACCCCTCCACTTT.

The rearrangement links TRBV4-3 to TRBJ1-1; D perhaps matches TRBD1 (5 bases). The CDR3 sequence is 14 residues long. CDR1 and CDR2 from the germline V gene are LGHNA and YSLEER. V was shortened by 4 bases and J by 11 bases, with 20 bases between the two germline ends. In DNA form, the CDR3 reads TGCGCCAGCAGCCGCTTACCCCCCGGGACTGCGGCTTTCTTT. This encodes CASSRLPPGTAAFF.

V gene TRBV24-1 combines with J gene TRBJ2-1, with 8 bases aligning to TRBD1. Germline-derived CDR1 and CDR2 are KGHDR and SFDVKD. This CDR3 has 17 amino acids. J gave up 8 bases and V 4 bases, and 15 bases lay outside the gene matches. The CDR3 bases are TGTGCCACCAGTGAACCTCACAGGGGGAAGGGGAGCGATGAGCAGTTCTTC. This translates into CATSEPHRGKGSDEQFF.

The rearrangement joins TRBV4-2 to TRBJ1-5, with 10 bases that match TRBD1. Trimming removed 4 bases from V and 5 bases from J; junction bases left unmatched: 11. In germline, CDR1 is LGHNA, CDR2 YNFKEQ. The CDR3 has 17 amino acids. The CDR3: CASSPEKTGGWDQPQHF. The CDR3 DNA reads TGTGCCAGCAGCCCAGAAAAGACAGGGGGCTGGGATCAGCCCCAGCATTTT.

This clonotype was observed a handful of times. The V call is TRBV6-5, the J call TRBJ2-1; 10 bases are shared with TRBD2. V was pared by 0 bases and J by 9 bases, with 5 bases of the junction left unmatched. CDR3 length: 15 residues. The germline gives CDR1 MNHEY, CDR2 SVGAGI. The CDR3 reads CASSYSLLAGREQFF. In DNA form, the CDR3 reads TGTGCCAGCAGTTACTCTTTACTAGCGGGGCGTGAGCAGTTCTTC.

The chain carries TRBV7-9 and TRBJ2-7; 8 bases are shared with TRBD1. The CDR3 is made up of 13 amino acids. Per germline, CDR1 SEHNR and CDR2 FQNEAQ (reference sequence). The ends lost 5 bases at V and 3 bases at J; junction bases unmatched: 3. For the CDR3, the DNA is TGTGCCAGCAGCGAACAGGGGGTCTACGAGCAGTACTTC. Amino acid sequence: CASSEQGVYEQYF.

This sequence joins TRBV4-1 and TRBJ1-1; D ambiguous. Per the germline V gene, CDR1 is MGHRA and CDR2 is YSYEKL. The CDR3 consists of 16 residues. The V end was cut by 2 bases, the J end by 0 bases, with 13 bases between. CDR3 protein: CASSQLGTKMNTEAFF. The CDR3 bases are TGCGCCAGCAGCCAACTGGGCACAAAAATGAACACTGAAGCTTTCTTT.